This T cell receptor (beta chain) was found in a study of cytomegalovirus exposure and HLA in healthy donors. Study as a whole: Per a later analysis, the roughly 670 first-cohort and fewer than 150 validation repertoires shared one platform.

As to this clone: Antigen unknown.

Study-level points and caveats: Some public TCRs appeared in many individuals, while most sequences were rare. The study recorded fewer than 200 TCR beta chains that were cytomegalovirus-associated.

Separate from the roughly 720-subject first cohort was the approximately 130-subject validation cohort, to which the donors belonged. V was clipped by 5 bases and J by 7 bases; unmatched bases: 4. Germline V lookup: CDR1 SGHTA, CDR2 FQGTGA. This CDR3 is 15 amino acids long. The method was immunoSEQ multiplex PCR; TCRdb's version includes in-frame clones alone and lacks a portion of them. The table shows tens of thousands of clones, with 80% to 95% occurring only once. Input material: PBMCs. This TCR came from a woman aged 30 to 39 in good health and CMV-seronegative. The rearrangement links TRBV7-3 to TRBJ2-1; TRBD2 aligns across 14 bases. The CDR3 loop is CASSPGTSGGNEQFF. CDR3 nucleotide sequence: TGTGCCAGCAGCCCCGGGACTAGCGGGGGAAATGAGCAGTTCTTC.